One and the same sample provided the 8 T cell receptor beta chains below, sequenced in a study of cytomegalovirus exposure and HLA in healthy donors. Both 60 Vbeta primers and 13 Jbeta primers went into the PCR. Repertoires were generated with immunoSEQ multiplex PCR, while TCRdb's copy carries only in-frame clones and drops some. The sample's table shows about 49,000 clones. Sequences were obtained from PBMCs. The receptors were sampled from a man between 18 and 35 years old in good health and CMV-seropositive.

The chain carries TRBV7-2 and TRBJ2-1, with D possibly being TRBD2 (5 bases). V was pared by 2 bases and J by 6 bases, with 11 bases between. The CDR3 extends over 14 amino acids. The V gene's germline CDR1 is SGHTA and CDR2 FQGNSA. The CDR3 DNA follows: TGTGCCAGCAGCTTATTCCTAGCTAGCAATGAGCAGTTCTTC. It yields the protein CASSLFLASNEQFF.

The chain joins TRBV5-1 to TRBJ2-5; possible D gene TRBD1, 5 bases. The J call may be wrong; the DNA end is better matched by TRBJ2-7. CDR3 length: 14 residues. Per the germline V gene, CDR1 is SGHRS and CDR2 is YFSETQ. The CDR3: CASSLDRSYYEQYF. In DNA, the CDR3 is TGCGCCAGCAGCTTGGACAGGTCCTACTACGAGCAGTACTTC.

This chain joins TRBV5-5 and TRBJ2-2, with 8 bases matching TRBD2. The J segment lost 0 bases and the V segment lost 2 bases, leaving 6 bases of the junction unmatched. The CDR3 contains 17 residues. Germline CDR1 and CDR2: SGHKS and YYEKEE (reference sequence). The CDR3 region is CASSFWLAGANTGELFF. CDR3 in DNA: TGTGCCAGCAGCTTCTGGCTAGCGGGCGCGAACACCGGGGAGCTGTTTTTT.

The V call is TRBV4-2, the J call TRBJ2-5; tentatively, D is TRBD2 (6 bases). The J call may be wrong; the DNA end is better matched by TRBJ2-7. The CDR3 is made up of 12 amino acids. CDR1 and CDR2 from the germline V gene are LGHNA and YNFKEQ. The CDR3 nucleotides read TGTGCCAGCAGCCTGGAGGGCTACGAGCAGTACTTC. Protein product: CASSLEGYEQYF.

The gene calls are TRBV5-1 and TRBJ2-2; D is unresolved. CDR1 and CDR2 from the germline V gene are SGHRS and YFSETQ. This CDR3 has 13 residues. Trimming removed 2 bases at V and 5 bases at J, with 7 bases between. This CDR3 reads CASSFSLTGELFF. The CDR3, as DNA: TGCGCCAGCAGCTTTTCTCTGACCGGGGAGCTGTTTTTT.

The V call is TRBV29-1, the J call TRBJ2-7; D not certain. The CDR3 has 13 residues. CDR1 is SQVTM and CDR2 is ANQGSEA in the germline V gene. Trimming left V 4 bases short and J 0 bases short, with 10 bases between. The CDR3 spells CSVGVFSSYEQYF. The CDR3 DNA follows: TGCAGCGTTGGCGTCTTTAGCTCCTACGAGCAGTACTTC.

The rearrangement links TRBV27 to TRBJ1-1; D gene ambiguous. The germline gives CDR1 MNHEY, CDR2 SMNVEV (reference sequence). CDR3 length equals 13 residues. Trimming removed 8 bases at V and 0 bases at J, with 10 bases between. CDR3 residues: CASAPLMNTEAFF. The CDR3 nucleotides are TGTGCCAGCGCTCCCCTAATGAACACTGAAGCTTTCTTT.

The rearrangement links TRBV9 to TRBJ2-7; TRBD2 might be the D (5 bases). Looked up from germline, CDR1 is SGDLS and CDR2 is YYNGEE. The V end was cut by 0 bases, the J end by 5 bases, with 18 bases between. The CDR3 contains 16 residues. CDR3 DNA sequence: TGTGCCAGCAGCGTAGTGGCCCAGTCCCAGAGGGACGAGCAGTACTTC. Amino acids: CASSVVAQSQRDEQYF.